Listed below are T cell receptor beta chains from one sample, sequenced in a study of control samples from healthy donors and cancer patients. Assay used: immunoSEQ multiplex PCR; TCRdb lists only in-frame clones, some missing. Found here are about 94,000 clones, roughly 86% of them singletons; the top ten hold 0.95% to 1.5%. Sequencing was done on a sample of blood. The receptors here all came from a woman between 50 and 59 years old in good health. The CDR3 runs from the conserved cysteine through the conserved F or W. The D gene is left open where the match is weak.

TRBJ1-4,TRBV27,NA,CASSPRREFRATNEKLFF
TRBJ2-7,TRBV27,NA,CASSREVKAYEQYF
TRBJ1-5,TRBV6-2/TRBV6-3,NA,CASSYSISSSTSNQPQHF
TRBJ1-2,TRBV5-1,TRBD1,CASSLGQGIEGYTF
TRBJ2-1,TRBV6-6,TRBD1,CASSYTGEGDYNEQFF
TRBJ1-6,TRBV2,NA,CASSVGYNSPLHF
TRBJ2-3,TRBV18,NA,CASSPVLTDTQYF
TRBJ2-7,TRBV11-1,TRBD1,CASSDGQASYEQYF
TRBJ2-7,TRBV19,TRBD2,CASSEGAGGPNEQYF
TRBJ1-1,TRBV5-1,NA,CASSSLGTQVNTEAFF
TRBJ2-1,TRBV12-3/TRBV12-4,TRBD1,CASNDRGRNEQFF
TRBJ1-1,TRBV7-8,NA,CASSFSTGMNTEAFF
TRBJ2-7,TRBV5-1,TRBD1,CASRLRDSLYEQYF
TRBJ1-2,TRBV5-8,NA,CASSGERRANYGYTF
TRBJ1-3,TRBV27,NA,CASSRGSSGNTIYF
TRBJ1-1,TRBV29-1,NA,CSAGARGTEAFF
TRBJ2-1,TRBV12-5,TRBD2,CASGAFPPPGLAGGSYNEQFF
TRBJ2-2,TRBV10-2,TRBD1,CASSELDRANTGELFF
TRBJ2-1,TRBV10-3,TRBD2,CAISAGLAGSGYNEQFF
TRBJ2-3,TRBV7-6,TRBD2,CASSLPTSGGSSTDTQYF
TRBJ2-3,TRBV5-1,NA,CASRKGGGTDTQYF
TRBJ2-1,TRBV9,TRBD2,CASSVVVAGAYNEQFF
TRBJ2-1,TRBV6-2/TRBV6-3,TRBD2,CASSRVPRGTSGPSSYNEQFF
TRBJ2-7,TRBV11-2,NA,CASSLGRRYEQYF
TRBJ1-2,TRBV7-3,TRBD1,CASSEGQGSQGYTF
TRBJ1-3,TRBV5-4,NA,CASSVDLQVSGNTIYF
TRBJ1-6,TRBV20-1,NA,CSASDVAVGSPLHF
TRBJ2-2,TRBV5-1,TRBD2,CASSFGTSGGLPRELFF
TRBJ1-6,TRBV19,NA,CASSIGWQEGSPLHF
TRBJ2-2,TRBV6-5,NA,CASSYRVLNTGELFF
TRBJ1-1,TRBV11-3,NA,CASSDPGSISNTEAFF
TRBJ2-3,TRBV7-8,NA,CASSRPRETDTQYF
TRBJ1-1,TRBV5-6,NA,CASSGWWGMNTEAFF
TRBJ2-1,TRBV18,TRBD1,CASSPGTGGGDEQFF
TRBJ2-3,TRBV2,TRBD1,CASNDWDRGADTQYF
TRBJ2-5,TRBV15,TRBD2,CATSRDLAWPTSDQETQYF
TRBJ2-4,TRBV7-9,TRBD2,CASSLAVTSGRHIQYF
TRBJ2-1,TRBV7-6,NA,CASSSMIGTNEQFF
TRBJ1-1,TRBV7-3,NA,CASSLGMGTEAFF
TRBJ1-2,TRBV5-1,NA,CASSTGSRSHYGYTF
TRBJ2-5,TRBV18,NA,CASSPPGLQETQYF
TRBJ1-2,TRBV16,TRBD1,CASSQSEGQLYGYTF